This T cell receptor beta chain was obtained from a study of T cell responses to AZD1222 COVID-19 vaccine. Profiled with immunoSEQ multiplex PCR; TCRdb holds only in-frame clones, not every one. The table shows about 200,000 clones, with around 94% occurring only once. Germline V CDR1 and CDR2: DFQATT, SNEGSKA (reference sequence). With V trimmed by 5 bases and J by 3 bases, 10 bases remained unmatched. This CDR3 contains 14 residues. The sample consisted of peripheral blood, taken 28 days after the second dose of the MenACWY control vaccine. This clonotype was sampled from an adult who received the MenACWY meningococcal vaccine as a control. The gene calls are TRBV20-1 and TRBJ2-7, with TRBD1 matching over 7 bases. In nucleotides, the CDR3 is TGCAGTGCTGGTGAACAGGGGTACGACTACGAGCAGTACTTC. It yields the protein CSAGEQGYDYEQYF.